This T cell receptor (beta chain) is drawn from a study of T cells in tuberculosis. Measured with immunoSEQ multiplex PCR; TCRdb has only the in-frame clones, and not every one. The table lists 30,000 or so clones, nearly 90% of them singletons. Latent tuberculosis screening used tuberculin skin test and IGRA at entry. The CDR3 has 19 amino acids. With 0 bases removed from V and 0 bases from J, the gap between germline ends came to 18 bases. The germline V gene encodes CDR1 SGHTS and CDR2 YDEGEE. As to this clone: Antigen: not known.

The study, taken as a whole, reports: The TCR-beta difference was not significant; alpha differences partly reflected length.

The chain is built from TRBV5-8 and TRBJ1-4; no reliable D call. The receptor was isolated from a donor under 30 with latent tuberculosis or without tuberculosis infection. Sequenced material: PBMCs. The CDR3 DNA sequence: TGTGCCAGCAGCTTGGTACCTCGGAGCTTATCCCCAACTAATGAAAAACTGTTTTTT. This translates into CASSLVPRSLSPTNEKLFF.